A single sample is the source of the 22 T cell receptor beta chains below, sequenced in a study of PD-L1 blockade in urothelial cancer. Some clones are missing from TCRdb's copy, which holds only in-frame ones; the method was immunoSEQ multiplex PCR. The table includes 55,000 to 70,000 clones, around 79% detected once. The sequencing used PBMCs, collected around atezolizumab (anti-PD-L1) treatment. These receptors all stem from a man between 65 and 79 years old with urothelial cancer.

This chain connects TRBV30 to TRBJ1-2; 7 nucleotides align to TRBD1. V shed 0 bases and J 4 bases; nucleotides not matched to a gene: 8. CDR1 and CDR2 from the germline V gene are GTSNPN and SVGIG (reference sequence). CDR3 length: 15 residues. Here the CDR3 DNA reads TGTGCCTGGAGTGTTGGGACAGCCGCCTTCTATGGCTACACCTTC. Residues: CAWSVGTAAFYGYTF.

CDR3 sequence (DNA): TGTGCCAGCAGTCCCACTAGTGGGGATAATGAAAAACTGTTTTTT. Translating gives CASSPTSGDNEKLFF. This chain joins TRBV28 and TRBJ1-4; no firm D call. This CDR3 is 15 amino acids long. Germline CDR1 and CDR2: MDHEN and SYDVKM. V dropped 5 bases and J dropped 4 bases, with 14 bases sitting between them.

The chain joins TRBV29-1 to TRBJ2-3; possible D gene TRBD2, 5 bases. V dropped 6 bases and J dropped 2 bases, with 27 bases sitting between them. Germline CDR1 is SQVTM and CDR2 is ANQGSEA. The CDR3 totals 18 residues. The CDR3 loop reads CSVPKGLGANSNTDTQYF. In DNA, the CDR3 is TGCAGCGTCCCCAAAGGGTTGGGAGCCAATTCGAACACAGATACGCAGTATTTT.

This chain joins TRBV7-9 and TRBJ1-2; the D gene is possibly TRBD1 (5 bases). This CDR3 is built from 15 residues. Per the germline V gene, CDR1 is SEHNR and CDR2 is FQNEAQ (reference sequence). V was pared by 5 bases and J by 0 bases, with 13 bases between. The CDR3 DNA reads TGTGCCAGCAGCCTAAGGGGCGGCGCTAACTATGGCTACACCTTC. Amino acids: CASSLRGGANYGYTF. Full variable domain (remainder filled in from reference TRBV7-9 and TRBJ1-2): DTGVSQNPRHKITKRGQNVTFRCDPISEHNRLYWYRQTLGQGPEFLTYFQNEAQLEKSRLLSDRFSAERPKGSFSTLEIQRTEQGDSAMYLCASSLRGGANYGYTFGSGTRLTVV.

As DNA, the CDR3 is TGTGCCTGGAGTGAAGGCGGGACAGGGGATTCACCCCTCCACTTT. Translation: CAWSEGGTGDSPLHF. The chain carries TRBV30 and TRBJ1-6, with 10 positions matching TRBD1. V gave up 1 base and J gave up 8 bases; unmatched junction bases: 5. CDR1 and CDR2 (germline): GTSNPN, SVGIG (reference sequence). CDR3 length equals 15 residues.

CDR3 in amino acids: CASSPDSTLYNEQFF. The CDR3 region has the DNA TGTGCCAGCTCACCAGACAGTACTCTCTACAATGAGCAGTTCTTC. The chain is built from TRBV18 and TRBJ2-1, with a weak D call TRBD1 (5 bases). Germline CDR1 and CDR2: KGHSH and LQKENI. The V end lost 2 bases, the J end lost 3 bases, and 11 bases lay between the germline ends. The CDR3 covers 15 residues.

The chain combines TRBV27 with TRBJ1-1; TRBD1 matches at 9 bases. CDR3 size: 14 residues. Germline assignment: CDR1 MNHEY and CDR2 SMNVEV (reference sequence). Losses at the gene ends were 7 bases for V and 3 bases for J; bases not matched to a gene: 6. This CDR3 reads CASTKTGGHTEAFF. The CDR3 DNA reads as TGTGCCAGCACTAAAACAGGGGGCCACACTGAAGCTTTCTTT.

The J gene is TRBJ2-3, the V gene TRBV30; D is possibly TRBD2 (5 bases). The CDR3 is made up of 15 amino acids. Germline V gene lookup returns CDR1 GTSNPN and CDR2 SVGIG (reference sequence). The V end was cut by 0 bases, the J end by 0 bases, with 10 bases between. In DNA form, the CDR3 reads TGTGCCTGGAGTGTATTGAGCGGAAGCACAGATACGCAGTATTTT. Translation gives CAWSVLSGSTDTQYF.

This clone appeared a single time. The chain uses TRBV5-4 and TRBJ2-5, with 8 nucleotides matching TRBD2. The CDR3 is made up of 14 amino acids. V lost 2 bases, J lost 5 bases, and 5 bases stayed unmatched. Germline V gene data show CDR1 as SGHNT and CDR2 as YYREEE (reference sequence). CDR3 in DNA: TGTGCCAGCAGCTTTAAGCGGGAGTGGGAGACCCAGTACTTC. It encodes CASSFKREWETQYF.

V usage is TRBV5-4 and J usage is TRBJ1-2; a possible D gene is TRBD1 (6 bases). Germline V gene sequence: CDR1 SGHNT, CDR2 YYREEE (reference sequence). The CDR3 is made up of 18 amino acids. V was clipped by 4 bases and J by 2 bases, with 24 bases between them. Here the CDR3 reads CASSRIKAGEYGNYGYTF. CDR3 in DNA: TGTGCCAGCAGCCGGATTAAGGCAGGGGAGTACGGGAACTATGGCTACACCTTC.

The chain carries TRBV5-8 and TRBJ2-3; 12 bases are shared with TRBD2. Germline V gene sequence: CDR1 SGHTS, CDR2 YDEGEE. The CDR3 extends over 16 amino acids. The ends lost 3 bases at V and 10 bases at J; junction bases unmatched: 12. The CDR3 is CASSWGRTSGTGAQYF. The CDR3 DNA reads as TGTGCCAGCAGCTGGGGGAGGACTAGCGGGACAGGGGCGCAGTATTTT.

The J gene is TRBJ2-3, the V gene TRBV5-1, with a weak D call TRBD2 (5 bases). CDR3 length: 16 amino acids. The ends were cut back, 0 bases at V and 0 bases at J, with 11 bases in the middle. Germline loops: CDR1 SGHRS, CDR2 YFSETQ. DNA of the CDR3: TGCGCCAGCAGCTTGGGGCTAGCACAAAGCACAGATACGCAGTATTTT. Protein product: CASSLGLAQSTDTQYF.

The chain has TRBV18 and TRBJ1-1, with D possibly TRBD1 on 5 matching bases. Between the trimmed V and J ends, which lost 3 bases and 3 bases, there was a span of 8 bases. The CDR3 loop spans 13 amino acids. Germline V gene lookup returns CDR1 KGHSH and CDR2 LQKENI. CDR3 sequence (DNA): TGTGCCAGCTCACCTGCCAGGGACACTGAAGCTTTCTTT. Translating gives CASSPARDTEAFF.

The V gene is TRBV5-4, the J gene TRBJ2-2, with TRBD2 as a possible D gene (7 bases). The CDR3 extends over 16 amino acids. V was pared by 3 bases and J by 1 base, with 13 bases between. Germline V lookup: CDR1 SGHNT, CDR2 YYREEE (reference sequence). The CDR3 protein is CASSSRGGGNTGELFF. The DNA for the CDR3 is TGTGCCAGCAGCTCGCGGGGAGGGGGGAACACCGGGGAGCTGTTTTTT. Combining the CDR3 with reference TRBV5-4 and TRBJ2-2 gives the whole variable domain ETGVTQSPTHLIKTRGQQVTLRCSSQSGHNTVSWYQQALGQGPQFIFQYYREEENGRGNFPPRFSGLQFPNYSSELNVNALELDDSALYLCASSSRGGGNTGELFFGEGSRLTVL.

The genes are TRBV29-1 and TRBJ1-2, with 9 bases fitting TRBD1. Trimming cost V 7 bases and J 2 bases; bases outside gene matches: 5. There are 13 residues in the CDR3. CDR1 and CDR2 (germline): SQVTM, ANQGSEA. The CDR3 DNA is TGCAGCGGGGGGGACAGGGCAAACTATGGCTACACCTTC. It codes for CSGGDRANYGYTF. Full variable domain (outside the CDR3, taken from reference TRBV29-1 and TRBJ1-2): SAVISQKPSRDICQRGTSLTIQCQVDSQVTMMFWYRQQPGQSLTLIATANQGSEATYESGFVIDKFPISRPNLTFSTLTVSNMSPEDSSIYLCSGGDRANYGYTFGSGTRLTVV.

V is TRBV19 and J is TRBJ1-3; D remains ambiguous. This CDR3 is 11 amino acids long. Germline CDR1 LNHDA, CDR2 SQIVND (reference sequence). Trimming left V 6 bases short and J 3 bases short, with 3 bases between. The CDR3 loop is CASSSGNTIYF. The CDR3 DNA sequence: TGTGCCAGTAGCAGTGGAAACACCATATATTTT.

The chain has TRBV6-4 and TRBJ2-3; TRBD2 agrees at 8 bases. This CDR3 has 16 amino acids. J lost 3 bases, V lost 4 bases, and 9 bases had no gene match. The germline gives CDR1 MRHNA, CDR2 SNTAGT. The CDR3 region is CASSVEGPGGTDTQYF. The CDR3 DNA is TGTGCCAGCAGTGTCGAAGGGCCGGGAGGGACAGATACGCAGTATTTT.

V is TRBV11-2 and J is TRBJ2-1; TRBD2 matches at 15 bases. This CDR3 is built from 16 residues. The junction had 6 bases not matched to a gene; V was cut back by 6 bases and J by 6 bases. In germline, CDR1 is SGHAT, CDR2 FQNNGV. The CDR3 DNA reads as TGTGCCAGCAGGGGACTAGCGGGAGGTGCGGGCAATGAGCAGTTCTTC. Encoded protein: CASRGLAGGAGNEQFF.

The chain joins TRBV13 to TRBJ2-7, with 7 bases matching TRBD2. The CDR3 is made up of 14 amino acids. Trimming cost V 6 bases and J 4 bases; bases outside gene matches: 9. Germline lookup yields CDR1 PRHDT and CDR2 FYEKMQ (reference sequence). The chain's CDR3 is CASRPGLELYEQYF. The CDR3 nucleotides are TGTGCCAGCAGGCCTGGACTAGAATTGTACGAGCAGTACTTC.

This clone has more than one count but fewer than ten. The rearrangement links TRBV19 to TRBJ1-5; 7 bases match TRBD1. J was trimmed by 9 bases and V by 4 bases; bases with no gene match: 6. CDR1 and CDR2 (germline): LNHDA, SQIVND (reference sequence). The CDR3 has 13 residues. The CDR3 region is CASSRAGGSPQHF. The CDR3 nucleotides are TGTGCCAGTAGTAGGGCAGGGGGTTCGCCCCAGCATTTT.

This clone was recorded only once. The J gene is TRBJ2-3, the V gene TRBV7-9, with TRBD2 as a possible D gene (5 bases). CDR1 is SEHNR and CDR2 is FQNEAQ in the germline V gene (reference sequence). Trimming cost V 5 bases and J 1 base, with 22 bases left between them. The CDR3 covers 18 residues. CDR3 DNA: TGTGCCAGCAGCAGCTTAGAATTCACAGCGGAAGGCACAGATACGCAGTATTTT. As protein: CASSSLEFTAEGTDTQYF.

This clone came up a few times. CDR3 bases: TGTGCCAGCAGTCATGGACAGGGTCCACCGAATAATGAAAAACTGTTTTTT. Protein sequence: CASSHGQGPPNNEKLFF. The genes are TRBV28 and TRBJ1-4; TRBD1 matches 8 bases. Looked up from germline, CDR1 is MDHEN and CDR2 is SYDVKM. This CDR3 comprises 17 residues. Trimming cost V 5 bases and J 4 bases; bases outside gene matches: 12.